This entry describes one T cell receptor beta chain. Its target is unknown. The repertoire was sequenced with immunoSEQ multiplex PCR; TCRdb's copy has only in-frame clones and lacks some. Among 96,000 or so clones listed, 85% to 95% were seen once. These data belong to a study of PD-1 blockade in classical Hodgkin lymphoma. Study results and caveats: Prior to therapy, complete responders displayed diversity much like that of newly diagnosed patients. Significantly greater TCR diversity emerged by C4D1 in CD4+ cells but not CD8+ cells. At baseline, newly diagnosed patients reportedly showed less TCR diversity than healthy donors.

The CDR3 runs 11 residues. Germline V gene lookup returns CDR1 SQVTM and CDR2 ANQGSEA. Trimming took 4 bases from V and 7 from J, leaving 8 bases between them. Time point described: cycle 4 day 1 (C4D1), after 6 weeks of nivolumab. Relapse was seen in all patients after autologous stem cell transplantation, and brentuximab vedotin exposure was variable. Sequences were derived from peripheral blood mononuclear cells (PBMCs), sampled before the fourth cycle of nivolumab. The TCR comes from a human donor with classical Hodgkin lymphoma. The J gene is TRBJ2-1, the V gene TRBV29-1; a possible D gene is TRBD2 (6 bases). CDR3 protein: CSVGRGNEQFF. The CDR3 bases are TGCAGCGTTGGACGGGGGAATGAGCAGTTCTTC.